Listed below are T cell receptor beta chains from one sample, sequenced in a study of cytomegalovirus exposure and HLA in healthy donors. Assay used: immunoSEQ multiplex PCR; TCRdb lists only in-frame clones, some missing. The sample consists of 100,000 to 140,000 clones, approximately 80% of them appearing once. The sequenced sample was PBMCs. The source of these receptors is a male donor in good health and CMV-seronegative. The CDR3 runs from the conserved cysteine through the conserved F or W. Size is stated for part of the rows, as once, few or many counts, or as a class when the clone is expanded.

abundance: few; j_gene: TRBJ2-1; v_gene: TRBV4-1; CDR3aa: CASSQPTSGTLNEQFF
abundance: NA; j_gene: NA; v_gene: TRBV6-1; CDR3aa: CASSVLDSSYEQYF
abundance: few; j_gene: TRBJ2-3; v_gene: TRBV9; CDR3aa: CASSVGAGIGTDTQYF
abundance: NA; j_gene: TRBJ2-7; v_gene: TRBV7-8; CDR3aa: CAIKGEFNEQYF
abundance: NA; j_gene: TRBJ2-7; v_gene: TRBV28; CDR3aa: CASRRQASYEQYF
abundance: NA; j_gene: TRBJ2-5; v_gene: TRBV14; CDR3aa: CASSLRRLAGEETQYF
abundance: NA; j_gene: TRBJ1-6; v_gene: TRBV25-1; CDR3aa: CASQARLTHNSPLHF
abundance: NA; j_gene: TRBJ1-4; v_gene: TRBV27; CDR3aa: CASSLSINGLINEKLFF
abundance: once; j_gene: TRBJ2-5; v_gene: TRBV15; CDR3aa: CATSALAGLSKETQYF
abundance: few; j_gene: TRBJ1-2; v_gene: TRBV15; CDR3aa: CATSGPGTGYYGYTF
abundance: few; j_gene: TRBJ2-7; v_gene: TRBV4-2; CDR3aa: CASSQDWGVAEQYF
abundance: NA; j_gene: TRBJ1-4; v_gene: TRBV9; CDR3aa: CASSAKGAKGEKLFF
abundance: NA; j_gene: TRBJ2-5; v_gene: TRBV28; CDR3aa: CASSRRQSETQYF
abundance: few; j_gene: TRBJ2-5; v_gene: TRBV5-4; CDR3aa: CASSFTSGSETQYF
abundance: NA; j_gene: TRBJ1-1; v_gene: TRBV27; CDR3aa: CASSFSAGNTEAFF
abundance: NA; j_gene: TRBJ2-3; v_gene: TRBV19; CDR3aa: CASGEGPSTDTQYF
abundance: NA; j_gene: TRBJ1-2; v_gene: TRBV6-1; CDR3aa: CASSEATGSYGYTF
abundance: NA; j_gene: TRBJ1-4; v_gene: TRBV4-2; CDR3aa: CASSHATGTGRTNEKLFF
abundance: NA; j_gene: TRBJ1-1; v_gene: TRBV10-3; CDR3aa: CAISESPTTGSEAFF
abundance: NA; j_gene: TRBJ2-1; v_gene: TRBV19; CDR3aa: CASSTSGSPSYNEQFF
abundance: NA; j_gene: TRBJ2-1; v_gene: TRBV19; CDR3aa: CASSIEGRADNEQFF
abundance: NA; j_gene: TRBJ2-1; v_gene: TRBV18; CDR3aa: CASSQGSGEYNEQFF
abundance: NA; j_gene: TRBJ2-3; v_gene: TRBV10-2; CDR3aa: CASSESTRGYSTDTQYF
abundance: once; j_gene: TRBJ2-7; v_gene: TRBV4-2; CDR3aa: CASSHVFGTSADEQYF
abundance: once; j_gene: TRBJ2-1; v_gene: TRBV21-1; CDR3aa: CASSKWCRDSYYNEQFF
abundance: NA; j_gene: TRBJ2-7; v_gene: TRBV6-6; CDR3aa: CASKYSGQAYEQYF
abundance: once; j_gene: TRBJ1-1; v_gene: TRBV10-1; CDR3aa: CASSDRGDRMNTEAFF
abundance: NA; j_gene: TRBJ2-1; v_gene: TRBV5-6; CDR3aa: CASSLGAGPVGEQFF
abundance: few; j_gene: TRBJ2-1; v_gene: TRBV7-6; CDR3aa: CASSTLAVDEQFF
abundance: NA; j_gene: TRBJ2-4; v_gene: TRBV28; CDR3aa: CASSYRQMLAKNIQYF
abundance: NA; j_gene: TRBJ1-2; v_gene: TRBV30; CDR3aa: CAWSTWDRGGYTF
abundance: NA; j_gene: TRBJ2-2; v_gene: TRBV28; CDR3aa: CASSSGTANTGELFF
abundance: few; j_gene: TRBJ1-2; v_gene: TRBV19; CDR3aa: CASNTGGESNYGYTF
abundance: few; j_gene: TRBJ2-2; v_gene: TRBV10-3; CDR3aa: CAMRNTGELFF
abundance: few; j_gene: TRBJ2-1; v_gene: TRBV27; CDR3aa: CASSSGLAGNEQFF
abundance: few; j_gene: TRBJ2-3; v_gene: TRBV4-2; CDR3aa: CASSQDPSGSTDTQYF
abundance: NA; j_gene: TRBJ2-2; v_gene: TRBV19; CDR3aa: CASSRLTGLATGELFF
abundance: NA; j_gene: TRBJ2-6; v_gene: TRBV30; CDR3aa: CASCYSGANVLTF
abundance: once; j_gene: TRBJ1-1; v_gene: TRBV6-1; CDR3aa: CASSAQGHLVGNTEAFF
abundance: few; j_gene: TRBJ1-1; v_gene: TRBV12-5; CDR3aa: CASGPGTGYTEAFF
abundance: NA; j_gene: TRBJ2-7; v_gene: TRBV28; CDR3aa: CASSIAGVTSYEQYF